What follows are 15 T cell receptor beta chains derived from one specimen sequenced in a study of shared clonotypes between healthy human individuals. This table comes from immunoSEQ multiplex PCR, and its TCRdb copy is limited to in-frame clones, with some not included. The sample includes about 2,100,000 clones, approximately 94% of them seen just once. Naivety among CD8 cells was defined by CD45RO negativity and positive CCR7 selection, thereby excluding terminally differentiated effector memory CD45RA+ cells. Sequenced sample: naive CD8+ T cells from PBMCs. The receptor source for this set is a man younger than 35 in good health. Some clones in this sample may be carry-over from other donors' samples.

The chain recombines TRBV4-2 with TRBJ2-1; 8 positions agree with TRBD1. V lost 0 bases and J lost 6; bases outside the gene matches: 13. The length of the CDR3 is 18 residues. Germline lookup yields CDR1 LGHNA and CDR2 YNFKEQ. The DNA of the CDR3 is TGTGCCAGCAGCCAAGATCTCATCGGCAGGGGGCTGGTCAATGAGCAGTTCTTC. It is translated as CASSQDLIGRGLVNEQFF.

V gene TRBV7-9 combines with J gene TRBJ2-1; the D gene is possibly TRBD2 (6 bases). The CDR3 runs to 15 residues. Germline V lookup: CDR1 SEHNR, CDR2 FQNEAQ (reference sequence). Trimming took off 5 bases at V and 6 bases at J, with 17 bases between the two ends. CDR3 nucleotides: TGTGCCAGCAGCCACGGGGGACCACCTATCAATGAGCAGTTCTTC. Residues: CASSHGGPPINEQFF.

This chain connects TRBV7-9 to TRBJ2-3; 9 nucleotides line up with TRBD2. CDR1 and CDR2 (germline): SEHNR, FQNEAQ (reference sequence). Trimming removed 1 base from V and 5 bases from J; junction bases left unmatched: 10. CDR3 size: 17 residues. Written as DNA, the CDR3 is TGTGCCAGCAGCTTAGGTGCCCTTAGCGGGAGAGAAGATACGCAGTATTTT. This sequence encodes CASSLGALSGREDTQYF.

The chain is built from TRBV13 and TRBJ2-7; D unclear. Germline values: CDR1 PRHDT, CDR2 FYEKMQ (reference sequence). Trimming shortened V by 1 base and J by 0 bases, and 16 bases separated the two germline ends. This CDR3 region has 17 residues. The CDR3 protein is CASSLERPPRSSYEQYF. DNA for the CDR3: TGTGCCAGCAGCTTAGAAAGGCCCCCGAGGAGCTCCTACGAGCAGTACTTC. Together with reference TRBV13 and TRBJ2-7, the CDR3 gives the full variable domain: AAGVIQSPRHLIKEKRETATLKCYPIPRHDTVYWYQQGPGQDPQFLISFYEKMQSDKGSIPDRFSAQQFSDYHSELNMSSLELGDSALYFCASSLERPPRSSYEQYFGPGTRLTVT.

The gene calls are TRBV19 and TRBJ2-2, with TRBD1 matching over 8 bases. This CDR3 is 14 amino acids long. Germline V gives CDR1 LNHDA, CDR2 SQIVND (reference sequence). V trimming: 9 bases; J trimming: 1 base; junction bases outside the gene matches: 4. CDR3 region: CASQGALNTGELFF. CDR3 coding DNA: TGTGCCAGCCAGGGGGCATTGAACACCGGGGAGCTGTTTTTT.

Here the CDR3 reads CASSHPRGTSNTEAFF. The CDR3 bases are TGTGCCAGCAGTCACCCCCGGGGTACCTCGAACACTGAAGCTTTCTTT. This chain joins TRBV28 and TRBJ1-1; D is uncertain. Per the germline V gene, CDR1 is MDHEN and CDR2 is SYDVKM. V shed 5 bases and J shed 1 base, with 17 bases lying between them. The CDR3 runs 16 residues.

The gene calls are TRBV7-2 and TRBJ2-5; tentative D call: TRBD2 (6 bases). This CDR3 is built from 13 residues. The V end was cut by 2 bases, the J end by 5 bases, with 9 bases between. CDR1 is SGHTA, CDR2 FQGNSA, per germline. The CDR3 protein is CASSLPGEETQYF. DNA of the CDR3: TGTGCCAGCAGCTTACCGGGAGAGGAGACCCAGTACTTC.

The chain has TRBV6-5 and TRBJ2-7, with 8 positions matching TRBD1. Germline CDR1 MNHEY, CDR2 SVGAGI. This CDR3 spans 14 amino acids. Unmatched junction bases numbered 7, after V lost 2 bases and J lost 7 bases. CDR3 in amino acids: CASSYGQGSKEQYF. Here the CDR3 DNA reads TGTGCCAGCAGTTACGGACAGGGTTCTAAAGAGCAGTACTTC.

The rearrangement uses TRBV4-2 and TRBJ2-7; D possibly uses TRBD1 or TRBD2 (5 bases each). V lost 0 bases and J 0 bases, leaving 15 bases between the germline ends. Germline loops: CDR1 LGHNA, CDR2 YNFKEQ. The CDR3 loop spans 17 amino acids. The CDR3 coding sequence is TGTGCCAGCAGCCAAGATCGGGGCAGAACCCTCTCCTACGAGCAGTACTTC. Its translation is CASSQDRGRTLSYEQYF.

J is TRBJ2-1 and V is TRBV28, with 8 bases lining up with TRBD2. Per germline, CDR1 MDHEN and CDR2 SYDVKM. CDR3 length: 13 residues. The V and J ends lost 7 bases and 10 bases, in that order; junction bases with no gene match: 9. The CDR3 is CASTSRLAREQFF. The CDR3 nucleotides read TGTGCCAGCACTTCCCGACTAGCGAGGGAGCAGTTCTTC.

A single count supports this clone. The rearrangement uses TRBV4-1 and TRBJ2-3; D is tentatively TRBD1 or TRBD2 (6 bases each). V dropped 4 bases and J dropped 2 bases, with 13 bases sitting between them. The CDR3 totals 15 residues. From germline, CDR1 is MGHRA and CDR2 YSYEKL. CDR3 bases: TGCGCCAGCAGCCCGAGGGGGGAGCCCACAGATACGCAGTATTTT. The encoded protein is CASSPRGEPTDTQYF.

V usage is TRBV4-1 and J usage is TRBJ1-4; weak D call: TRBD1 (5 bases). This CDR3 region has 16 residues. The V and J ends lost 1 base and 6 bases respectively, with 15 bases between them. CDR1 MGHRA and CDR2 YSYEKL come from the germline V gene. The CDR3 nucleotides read TGCGCCAGCAGCCAAGCGCGCGAGGGGCTTGATGAAAAACTGTTTTTT. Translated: CASSQAREGLDEKLFF.

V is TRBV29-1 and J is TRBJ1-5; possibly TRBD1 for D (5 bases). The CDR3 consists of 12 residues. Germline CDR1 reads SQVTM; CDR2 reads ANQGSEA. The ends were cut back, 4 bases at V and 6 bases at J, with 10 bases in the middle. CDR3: CSVAPGRQPQHF. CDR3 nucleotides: TGCAGCGTTGCCCCGGGGCGTCAGCCCCAGCATTTT.

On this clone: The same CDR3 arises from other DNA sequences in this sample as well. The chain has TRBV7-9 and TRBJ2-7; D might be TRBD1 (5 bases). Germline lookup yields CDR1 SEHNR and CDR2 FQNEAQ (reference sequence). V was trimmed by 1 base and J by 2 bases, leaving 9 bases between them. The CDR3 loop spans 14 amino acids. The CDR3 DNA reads TGTGCCAGCAGCTTAGGGGGCCACCCCTACGAGCAGTACTTC. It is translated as CASSLGGHPYEQYF. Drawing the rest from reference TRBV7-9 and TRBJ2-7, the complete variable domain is DTGVSQNPRHKITKRGQNVTFRCDPISEHNRLYWYRQTLGQGPEFLTYFQNEAQLEKSRLLSDRFSAERPKGSFSTLEIQRTEQGDSAMYLCASSLGGHPYEQYFGPGTRLTVT.

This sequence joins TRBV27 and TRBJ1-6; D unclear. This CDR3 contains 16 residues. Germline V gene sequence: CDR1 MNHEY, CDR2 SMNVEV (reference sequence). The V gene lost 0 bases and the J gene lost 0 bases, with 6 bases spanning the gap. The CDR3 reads CASSLSRSSYNSPLHF. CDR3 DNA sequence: TGTGCCAGCAGTTTATCGCGAAGCTCCTATAATTCACCCCTCCACTTT.